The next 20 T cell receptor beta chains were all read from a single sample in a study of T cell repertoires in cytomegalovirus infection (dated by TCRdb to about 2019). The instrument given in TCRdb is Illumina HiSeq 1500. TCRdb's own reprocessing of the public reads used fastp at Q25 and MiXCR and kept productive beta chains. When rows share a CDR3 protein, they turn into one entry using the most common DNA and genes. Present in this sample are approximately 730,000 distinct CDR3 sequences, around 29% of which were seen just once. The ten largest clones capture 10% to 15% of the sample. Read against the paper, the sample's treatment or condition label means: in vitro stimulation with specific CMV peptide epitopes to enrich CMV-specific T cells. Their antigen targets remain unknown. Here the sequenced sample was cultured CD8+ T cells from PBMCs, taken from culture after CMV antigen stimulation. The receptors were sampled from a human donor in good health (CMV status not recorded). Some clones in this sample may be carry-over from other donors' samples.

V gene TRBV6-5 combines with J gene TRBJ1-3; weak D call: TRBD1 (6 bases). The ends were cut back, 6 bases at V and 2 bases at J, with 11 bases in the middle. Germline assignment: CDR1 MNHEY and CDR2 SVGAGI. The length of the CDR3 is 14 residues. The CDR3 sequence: CASSQGFAGNTIYF. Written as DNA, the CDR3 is TGTGCCAGCAGCCAGGGGTTCGCTGGAAACACCATATATTTT.

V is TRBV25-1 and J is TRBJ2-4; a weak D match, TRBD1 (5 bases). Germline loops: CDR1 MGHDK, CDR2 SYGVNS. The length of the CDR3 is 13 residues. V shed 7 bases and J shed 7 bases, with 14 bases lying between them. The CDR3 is CASKGQIANIQYF. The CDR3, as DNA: TGTGCCAGCAAGGGGCAGATCGCGAACATTCAGTACTTC.

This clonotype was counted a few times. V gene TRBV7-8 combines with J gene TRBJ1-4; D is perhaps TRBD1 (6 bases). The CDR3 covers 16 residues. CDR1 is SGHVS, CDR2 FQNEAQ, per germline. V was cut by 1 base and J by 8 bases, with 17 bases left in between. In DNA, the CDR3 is TGTGCCAGCAGCTTAGGAACTCAGGGGACGGGCGAAAAACTGTTTTTT. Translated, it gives CASSLGTQGTGEKLFF.

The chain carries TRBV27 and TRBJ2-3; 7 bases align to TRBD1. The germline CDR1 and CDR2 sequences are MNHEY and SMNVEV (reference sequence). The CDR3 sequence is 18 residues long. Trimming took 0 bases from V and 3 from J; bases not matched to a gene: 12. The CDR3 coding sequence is TGTGCCAGCAGTTTATCAAATCCGACAGGGACGATAACAGATACGCAGTATTTT. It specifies CASSLSNPTGTITDTQYF.

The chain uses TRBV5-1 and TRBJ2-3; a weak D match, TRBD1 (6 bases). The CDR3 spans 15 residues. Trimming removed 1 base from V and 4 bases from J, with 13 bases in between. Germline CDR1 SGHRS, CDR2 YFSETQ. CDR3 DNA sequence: TGCGCCAGCAGCTTGACCAGGGGCCCCCCAGATACGCAGTATTTT. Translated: CASSLTRGPPDTQYF.

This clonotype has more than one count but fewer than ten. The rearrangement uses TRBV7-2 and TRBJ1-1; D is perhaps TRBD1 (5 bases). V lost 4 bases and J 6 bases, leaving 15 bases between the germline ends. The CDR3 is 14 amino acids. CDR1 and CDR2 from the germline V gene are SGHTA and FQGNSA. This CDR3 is CASSSGTGGSEAFF. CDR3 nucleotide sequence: TGTGCCAGCAGCTCGGGAACAGGAGGGTCTGAAGCTTTCTTT.

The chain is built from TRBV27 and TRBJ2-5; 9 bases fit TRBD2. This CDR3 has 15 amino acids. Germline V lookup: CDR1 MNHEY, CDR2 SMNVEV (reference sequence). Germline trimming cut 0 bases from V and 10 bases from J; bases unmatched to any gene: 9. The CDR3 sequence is CASSLSAGGPLDQYF. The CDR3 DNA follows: TGTGCCAGCAGTTTATCCGCGGGGGGGCCCCTCGACCAGTACTTC.

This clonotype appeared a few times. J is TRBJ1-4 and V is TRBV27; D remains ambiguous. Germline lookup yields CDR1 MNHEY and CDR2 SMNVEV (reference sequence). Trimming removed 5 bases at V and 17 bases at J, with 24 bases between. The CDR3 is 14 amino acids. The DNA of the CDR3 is TGTGCCAGCAGTCTACGGACGGGGAGAAGTGATATTTTTTTT. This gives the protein CASSLRTGRSDIFF.

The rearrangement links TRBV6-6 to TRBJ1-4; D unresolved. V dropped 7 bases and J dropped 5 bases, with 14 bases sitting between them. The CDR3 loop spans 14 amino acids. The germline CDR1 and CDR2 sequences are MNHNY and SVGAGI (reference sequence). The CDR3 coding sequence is TGTGCCAGCACCCCGGGTAGCCCGAATGAAAAACTGTTTTTT. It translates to CASTPGSPNEKLFF.

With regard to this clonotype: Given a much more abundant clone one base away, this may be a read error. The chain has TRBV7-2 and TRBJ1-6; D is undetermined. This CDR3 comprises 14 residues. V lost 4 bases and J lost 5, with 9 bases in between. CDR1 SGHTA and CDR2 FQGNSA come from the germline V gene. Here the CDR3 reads CASSSGLDNSPLHF. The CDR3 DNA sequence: TGTGCCAGCAGCTCCGGACTTGATAATTCACCCCTCCACTTT.

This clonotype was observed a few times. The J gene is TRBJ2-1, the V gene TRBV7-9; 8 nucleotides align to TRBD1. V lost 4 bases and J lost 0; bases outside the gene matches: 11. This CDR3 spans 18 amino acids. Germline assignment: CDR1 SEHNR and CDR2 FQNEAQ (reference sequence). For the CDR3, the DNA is TGTGCCAGCAGCTCGTTGGCCAGGGGGCCTAGCTCCTACAATGAGCAGTTCTTC. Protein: CASSSLARGPSSYNEQFF.

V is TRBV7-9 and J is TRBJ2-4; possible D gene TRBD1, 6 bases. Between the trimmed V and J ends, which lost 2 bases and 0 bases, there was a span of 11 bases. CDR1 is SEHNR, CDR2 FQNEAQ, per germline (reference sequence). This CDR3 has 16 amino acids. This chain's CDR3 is CASSLPRGIAKNIQYF. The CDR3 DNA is TGTGCCAGCAGCTTACCCAGGGGCATAGCCAAAAACATTCAGTACTTC. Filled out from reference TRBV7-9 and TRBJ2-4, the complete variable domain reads DTGVSQNPRHKITKRGQNVTFRCDPISEHNRLYWYRQTLGQGPEFLTYFQNEAQLEKSRLLSDRFSAERPKGSFSTLEIQRTEQGDSAMYLCASSLPRGIAKNIQYFGAGTRLSVL.

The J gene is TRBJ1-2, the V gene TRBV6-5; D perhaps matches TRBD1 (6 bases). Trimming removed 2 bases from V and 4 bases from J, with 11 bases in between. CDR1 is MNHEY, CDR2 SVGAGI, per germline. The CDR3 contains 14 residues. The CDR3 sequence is CASSYGGALYGYTF. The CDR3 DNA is TGTGCCAGCAGTTACGGGGGGGCCCTCTATGGCTACACCTTC.

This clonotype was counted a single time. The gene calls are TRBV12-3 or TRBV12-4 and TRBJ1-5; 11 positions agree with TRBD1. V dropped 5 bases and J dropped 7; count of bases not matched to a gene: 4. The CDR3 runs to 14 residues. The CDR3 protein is CASSRDRGFQPQHF. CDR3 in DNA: TGTGCCAGCAGTCGGGACAGGGGGTTCCAGCCCCAGCATTTT.

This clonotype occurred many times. CDR3 nucleotides: TGTGCCAGCAGCGTAGAGGGAGAAAGGAGCACAGATACGCAGTATTTT. This encodes CASSVEGERSTDTQYF. This chain links TRBV27 with TRBJ2-3, with D perhaps matching TRBD2 (5 bases). The ends were cut back, 6 bases at V and 0 bases at J, with 16 bases in the middle. This CDR3 spans 16 amino acids. Germline-derived CDR1 and CDR2 are MNHEY and SMNVEV (reference sequence).

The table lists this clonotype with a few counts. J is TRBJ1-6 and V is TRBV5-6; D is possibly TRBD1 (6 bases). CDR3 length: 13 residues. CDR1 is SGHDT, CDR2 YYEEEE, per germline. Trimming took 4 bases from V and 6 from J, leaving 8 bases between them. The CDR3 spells CASSGGLNSPLHF. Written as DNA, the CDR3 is TGTGCCAGCAGCGGGGGGCTTAATTCACCCCTCCACTTT.

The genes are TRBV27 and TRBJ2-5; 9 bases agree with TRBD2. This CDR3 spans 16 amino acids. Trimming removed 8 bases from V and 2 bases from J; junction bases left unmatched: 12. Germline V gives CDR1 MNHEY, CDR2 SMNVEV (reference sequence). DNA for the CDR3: TGTGCCAGCGACCCTAGGGGTAGCGGGAGACAAGAGACCCAGTACTTC. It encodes CASDPRGSGRQETQYF.

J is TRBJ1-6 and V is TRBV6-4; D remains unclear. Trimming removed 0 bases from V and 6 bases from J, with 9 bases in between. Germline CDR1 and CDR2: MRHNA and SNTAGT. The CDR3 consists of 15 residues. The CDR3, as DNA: TGTGCCAGCAGTGACTCTCCGGCCGTTAATTCACCCCTCCACTTT. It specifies CASSDSPAVNSPLHF.

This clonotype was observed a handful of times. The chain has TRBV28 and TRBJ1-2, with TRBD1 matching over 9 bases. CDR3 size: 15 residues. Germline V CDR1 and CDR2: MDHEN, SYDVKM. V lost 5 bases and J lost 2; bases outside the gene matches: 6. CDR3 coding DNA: TGTGCCAGCAGTGGTTGGGACAGGGAGAACTATGGCTACACCTTC. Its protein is CASSGWDRENYGYTF.

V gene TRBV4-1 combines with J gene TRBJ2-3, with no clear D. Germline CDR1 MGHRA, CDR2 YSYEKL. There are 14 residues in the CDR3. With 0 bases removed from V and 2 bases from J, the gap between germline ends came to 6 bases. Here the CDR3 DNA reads TGCGCCAGCAGCCAAGAGTCCACCACAGATACGCAGTATTTT. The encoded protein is CASSQESTTDTQYF.